The rows below give T cell receptor beta chains drawn from one sample of a study of Ad26.COV2.S vaccination and SARS-CoV-2 variants. Produced via immunoSEQ multiplex PCR; TCRdb's table is partial and in-frame only. Among a few hundred thousand clones listed, approximately 88% were seen once. This specimen was peripheral blood, taken in a trial of Ad26.COV2.S vaccine versus placebo. The receptors here all came from a person aged 18 to 65 who received the Ad26.COV2.S COVID-19 vaccine or a placebo. Each CDR3 is given with its conserved first and last residue. The order of the fields is CDR3 length, clone size, J gene, V gene, D gene, CDR3 DNA, CDR3 protein. The D gene is left open where the match is weak. Clone sizes are given selectively: once, few, many, or a class where the clone is expanded.

17	-	TRBJ2-5	TRBV7-2	-	TGTGCCAGCAGCTCCCAGGGGGCTAGCGGGCGCCAAGAGACCCAGTACTTC	CASSSQGASGRQETQYF
15	few	TRBJ1-2	TRBV7-8	TRBD1	TGTGCCAGCAGCTTAGAATTTCGGGACAGAAGTGGCTACACCTTC	CASSLEFRDRSGYTF
15	-	TRBJ1-4	TRBV7-8	-	TGTGCCAGCAGCTCACAGTCGTTGGGGTACGAAAAACTGTTTTTT	CASSSQSLGYEKLFF
15	-	TRBJ1-1	TRBV6-5	-	TGTGCCAGCAGTTACGGACGGGGACCGAACACTGAAGCTTTCTTT	CASSYGRGPNTEAFF
15	-	TRBJ2-5	TRBV15	-	TGTGCCACCAGCAGAGACCATGGGGGGAAAGAGACCCAGTACTTC	CATSRDHGGKETQYF
13	-	TRBJ1-4	TRBV5-4	-	TGTGCCAGCAGCCCCGGGCTCGGAAAAAAACTGTTTTTT	CASSPGLGKKLFF
18	-	TRBJ1-1	TRBV4-3	-	TGCGCCAGCAGCCAAGATCGGTCCTCGCGAGGCGGAGGTACTGAAGCTTTCTTT	CASSQDRSSRGGGTEAFF
13	few	TRBJ1-2	TRBV6-2/TRBV6-3	-	TGTGCCAGCAGTATGACAGAGAACTATGGCTACACCTTC	CASSMTENYGYTF
11	-	TRBJ1-2	TRBV3-1/TRBV3-2	-	TGTGCCAGCAGCCAAGAGACAGGCTGCACCTTC	CASSQETGCTF
16	few	TRBJ2-3	TRBV4-2	-	TGTGCCAGCAGCCAAGATCCTGGGAATTTGCAAGATACGCAGTATTTT	CASSQDPGNLQDTQYF
18	-	TRBJ2-1	TRBV4-2	TRBD2	TGTGCCAGCAGCCAAGGTCCTAGCGGGAGTCAGTCCTACAATGAGCAGTTCTTC	CASSQGPSGSQSYNEQFF
15	-	TRBJ1-2	TRBV20-1	-	TGCAGTGCCAGTCGGGAGGGGGTTTTGGTGTATGGCTACACCTTC	CSASREGVLVYGYTF
13	-	TRBJ2-7	TRBV6-6	TRBD1	TGTGCCAGCAGTGGCGACAGGGTGGCCGAGCAGTACTTC	CASSGDRVAEQYF
13	-	TRBJ1-3	TRBV21-1	-	TGTGCTAGCAGCCAATGTCCTCGAAACACCATATATTTT	CASSQCPRNTIYF
15	-	TRBJ2-4	TRBV6-6	-	TGTGCCAGCAGTTTCCAACAGGGTTCCAAAAACATTCAGTACTTC	CASSFQQGSKNIQYF
18	-	TRBJ2-1	TRBV27	TRBD2	TGTGCCAGCAGAAGTATGATATTAGGCGGGAGTAGGTACAATGAGCAGTTCTTC	CASRSMILGGSRYNEQFF
15	-	TRBJ1-1	TRBV30	-	TGTGCCTGGAGTGGGCTGGGGATACGGAACACTGAAGCTTTCTTT	CAWSGLGIRNTEAFF
13	-	TRBJ2-5	TRBV7-2	-	TGTGCCAGCTCTGGCCTCATCAAAGAGACCCAGTACTTC	CASSGLIKETQYF
14	once	TRBJ2-1	TRBV6-5	TRBD1	TGTGCCAGCAGGCGACAGGGTATCTACAATGAGCAGTTCTTC	CASRRQGIYNEQFF
14	-	TRBJ1-6	TRBV6-6	-	TGTGCCAGCAGCCAAGGAGAGACCAATTCACCCCTCCACTTT	CASSQGETNSPLHF
15	-	TRBJ2-7	TRBV7-2	TRBD2	TGTGCCAGCAGCCTATGGACTAGCGGGGGCTACGAGCAGTACTTC	CASSLWTSGGYEQYF
12	-	TRBJ2-3	TRBV29-1	-	TGCAGCGCTCTACGAGGGTTTAATACGCAGTATTTT	CSALRGFNTQYF
11	once	TRBJ1-1	TRBV12-3/TRBV12-4	-	TGTGCCAGCAGTTTTGCGACTGAAGCTTTCTTT	CASSFATEAFF
14	once	TRBJ2-3	TRBV2	-	TGTGCCAGCAGGGCCGGGGGGCTTACAGATACGCAGTATTTT	CASRAGGLTDTQYF
17	-	TRBJ2-5	TRBV21-1	-	TGTGCTAGCAGCAACAACCGGACAGGGGTAGAAGAAGAGACCCAGTACTTC	CASSNNRTGVEEETQYF
18	-	TRBJ1-1	TRBV4-1	-	TGCGCCAGCAGCCAAGTGGACGCCGGGACGCCCTCGGACACTGAAGCTTTCTTT	CASSQVDAGTPSDTEAFF
14	-	TRBJ1-1	TRBV19	-	TGTGCCAGTAGTACACAGGGTGGTAACACTGAAGCTTTCTTT	CASSTQGGNTEAFF
16	-	TRBJ2-7	TRBV6-6	-	TGTGCAGCAGCAGCAGGGGCGGGGACTTTAGCCTACGAGCAGTACTTC	CAAAAGAGTLAYEQYF
16	many	TRBJ2-1	TRBV6-1	-	TGTGCCAGCAGTGAAGTTGGGGGGGCCGGGCACAATGAGCAGTTCTTC	CASSEVGGAGHNEQFF